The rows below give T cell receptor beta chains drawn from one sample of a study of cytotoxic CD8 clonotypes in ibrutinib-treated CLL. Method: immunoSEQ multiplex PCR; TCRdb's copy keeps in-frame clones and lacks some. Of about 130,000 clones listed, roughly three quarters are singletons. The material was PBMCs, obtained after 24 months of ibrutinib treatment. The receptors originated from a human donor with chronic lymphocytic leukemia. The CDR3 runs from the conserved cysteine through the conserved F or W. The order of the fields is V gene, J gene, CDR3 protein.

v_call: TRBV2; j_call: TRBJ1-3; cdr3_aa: CASSAAHSGNTIYF
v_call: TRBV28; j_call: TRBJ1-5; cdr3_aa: CASGPGPQHF
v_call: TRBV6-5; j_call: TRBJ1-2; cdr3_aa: CASSSSANYGYTF
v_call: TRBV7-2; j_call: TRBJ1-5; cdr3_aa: CASSLAQGPQHF
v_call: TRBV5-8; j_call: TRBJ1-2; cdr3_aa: CASSSDGGYTF
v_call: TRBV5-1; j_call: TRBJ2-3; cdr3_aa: CASSLVSGDFTDTQYF
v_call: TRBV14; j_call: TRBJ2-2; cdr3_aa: CASSQVWSTGELFF
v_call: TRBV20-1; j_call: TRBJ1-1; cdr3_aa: CSAGEWTEAFF
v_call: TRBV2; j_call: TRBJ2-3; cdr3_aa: CASRADRHTDTQYF
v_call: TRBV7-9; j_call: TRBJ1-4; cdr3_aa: CASSKQGSNEKLFF
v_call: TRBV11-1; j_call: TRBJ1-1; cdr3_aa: CASSFGQGGTEAFF
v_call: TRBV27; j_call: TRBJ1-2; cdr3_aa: CASSFDETGGAGYTF
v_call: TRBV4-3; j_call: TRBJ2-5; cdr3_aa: CASSQEGGWRGQETQYF
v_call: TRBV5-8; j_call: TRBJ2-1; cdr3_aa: CASTTGLAVGGNEQFF
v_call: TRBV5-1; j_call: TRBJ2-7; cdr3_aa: CASSLGRDRVTYEQYF
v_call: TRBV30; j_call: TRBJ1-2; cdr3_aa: CAWSAGDRAGYTF
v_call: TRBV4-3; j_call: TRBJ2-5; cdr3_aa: CASSPTLARGETQYF
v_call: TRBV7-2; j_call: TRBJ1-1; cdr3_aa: CASSPGDTRGAFF
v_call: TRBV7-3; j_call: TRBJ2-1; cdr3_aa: CASSLTARLQDEQFF
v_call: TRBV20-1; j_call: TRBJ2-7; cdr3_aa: CSARANYEQYF
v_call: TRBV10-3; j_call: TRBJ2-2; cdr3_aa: CAAGPLSGELFF
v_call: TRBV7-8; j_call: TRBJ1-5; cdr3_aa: CASSPGEVLRNQPQHF
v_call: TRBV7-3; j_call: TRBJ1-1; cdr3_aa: CASSPGTNTEAFF
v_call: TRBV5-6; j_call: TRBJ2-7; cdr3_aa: CASSLVAGNEQYF
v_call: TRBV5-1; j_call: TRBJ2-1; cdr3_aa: CASSSANSEQFF
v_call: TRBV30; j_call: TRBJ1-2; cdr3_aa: CAWSPGSDGYTF
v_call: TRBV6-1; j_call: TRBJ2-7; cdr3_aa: CASCGGRGPDEQYF
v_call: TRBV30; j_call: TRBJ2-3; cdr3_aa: CAWSVRGDTQYF
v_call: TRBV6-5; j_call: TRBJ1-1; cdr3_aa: CASSYSLPDTEAFF
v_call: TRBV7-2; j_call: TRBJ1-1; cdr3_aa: CASSVGTANTEAFF
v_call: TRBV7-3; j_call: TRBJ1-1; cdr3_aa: CASSSTGVGTEAFF
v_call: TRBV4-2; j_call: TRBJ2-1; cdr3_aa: CASSQAGSPNEQFF
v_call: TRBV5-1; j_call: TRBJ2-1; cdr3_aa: CASSPSPSSYNEQFF
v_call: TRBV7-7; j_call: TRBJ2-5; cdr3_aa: CASTPLSQETQYF
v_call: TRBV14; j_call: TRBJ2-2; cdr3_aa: CASSHLQGVNTGELFF
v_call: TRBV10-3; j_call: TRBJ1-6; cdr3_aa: CAISGPGTGFNSPLHF
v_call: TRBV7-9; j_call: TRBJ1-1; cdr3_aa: CASSQGVGNTEAFF
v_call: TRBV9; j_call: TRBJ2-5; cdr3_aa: CASSVAGGRAGETQYF
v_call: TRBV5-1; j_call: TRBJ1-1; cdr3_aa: CASSLGRRQGARDTEAFF
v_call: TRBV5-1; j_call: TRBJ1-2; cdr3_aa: CASSPRQGKELGYGYTF
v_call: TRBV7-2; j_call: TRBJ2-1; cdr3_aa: CASSPAGALYNEQFF
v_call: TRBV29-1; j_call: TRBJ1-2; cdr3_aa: CSADAQGLFGYGYTF
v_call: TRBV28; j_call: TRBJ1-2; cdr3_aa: CASSQGGNYGYTF
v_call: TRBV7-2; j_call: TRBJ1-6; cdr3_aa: CASNRGFEGSPLHF
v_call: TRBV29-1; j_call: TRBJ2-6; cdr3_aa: CSVMGSSGANVLTF
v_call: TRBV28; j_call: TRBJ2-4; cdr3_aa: CASSLGGSKNIQYF
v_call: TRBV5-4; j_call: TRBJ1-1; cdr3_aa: CASSRDRPNTEAFF
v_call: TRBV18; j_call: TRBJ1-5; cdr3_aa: CASSPWQGDQPQHF
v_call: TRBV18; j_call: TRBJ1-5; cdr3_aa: CASSSPGGGTDQPQHF
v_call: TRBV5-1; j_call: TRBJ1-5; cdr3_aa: CASSLGEINQPQHF
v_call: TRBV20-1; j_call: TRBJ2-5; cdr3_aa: CSASGEETQYF
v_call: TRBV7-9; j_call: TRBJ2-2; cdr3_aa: CASSLFGVDTGELFF
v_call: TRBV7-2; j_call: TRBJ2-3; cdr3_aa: CASNPGGADTQYF
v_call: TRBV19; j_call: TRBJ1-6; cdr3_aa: CASGDRGDSSYNSPLHF
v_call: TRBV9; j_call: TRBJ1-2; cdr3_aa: CASSVGEGSVYGYTF
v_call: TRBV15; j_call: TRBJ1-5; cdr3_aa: CATSRGGLGQPQHF
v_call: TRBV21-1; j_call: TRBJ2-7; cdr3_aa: CASSPAPGGHEQYF
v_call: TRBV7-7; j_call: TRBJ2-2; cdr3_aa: CASTQVGQGITGELFF
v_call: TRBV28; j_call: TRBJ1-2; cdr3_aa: CASTLGYVGRYGYTF